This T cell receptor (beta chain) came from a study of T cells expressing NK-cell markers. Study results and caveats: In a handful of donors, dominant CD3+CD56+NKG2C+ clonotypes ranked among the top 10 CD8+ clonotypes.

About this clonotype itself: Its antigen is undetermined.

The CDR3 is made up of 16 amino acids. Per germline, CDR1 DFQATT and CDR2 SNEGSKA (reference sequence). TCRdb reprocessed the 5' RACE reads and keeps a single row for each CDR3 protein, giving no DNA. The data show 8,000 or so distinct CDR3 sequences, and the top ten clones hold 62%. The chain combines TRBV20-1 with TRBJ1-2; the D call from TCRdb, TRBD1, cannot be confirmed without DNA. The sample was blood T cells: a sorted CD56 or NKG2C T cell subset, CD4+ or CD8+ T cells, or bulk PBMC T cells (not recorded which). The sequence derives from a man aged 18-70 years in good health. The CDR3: CSGGGQQGAVNYGYTF.